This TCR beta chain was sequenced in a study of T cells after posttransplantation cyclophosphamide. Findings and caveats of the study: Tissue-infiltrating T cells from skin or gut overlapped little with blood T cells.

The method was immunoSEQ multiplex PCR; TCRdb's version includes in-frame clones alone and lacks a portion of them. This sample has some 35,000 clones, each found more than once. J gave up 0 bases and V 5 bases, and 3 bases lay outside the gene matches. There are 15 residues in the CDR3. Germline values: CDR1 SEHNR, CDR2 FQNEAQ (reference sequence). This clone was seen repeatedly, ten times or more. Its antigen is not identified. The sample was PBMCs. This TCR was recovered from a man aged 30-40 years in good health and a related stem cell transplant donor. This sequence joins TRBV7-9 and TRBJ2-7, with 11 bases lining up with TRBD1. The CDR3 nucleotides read TGTGCCAGCAGCGCCGGGACAGGGGGCTCCTACGAGCAGTACTTC. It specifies CASSAGTGGSYEQYF.